Here is one T cell receptor (beta chain) with its context. Here immunoSEQ multiplex PCR was the method, and the copy in TCRdb shows in-frame clones only, minus some. Of around 4,600 clones in the sample, almost 99% were seen once. This entry is derived from a study of naive CD8 T cells in extremely preterm neonates. The V gene's germline CDR1 is SGHTA and CDR2 FQGNSA. Trimming shortened V by 11 bases and J by 2 bases, and 14 bases separated the two germline ends. The CDR3 totals 13 residues. This rearrangement joins TRBV7-2 to TRBJ2-3; tentative D call: TRBD2 (6 bases). The sample consisted of naive CD8+ T cells from blood. The sequence derives from a human donor in good health. CDR3 DNA: TGTGCCGGCCGGGACTTTTCCACAGATACGCAGTATTTT. Protein product: CAGRDFSTDTQYF.